A selection of T cell receptor beta chains follows, all from one sample in a study of cytomegalovirus exposure and HLA in healthy donors. Clones were read by immunoSEQ multiplex PCR, and TCRdb kept only the in-frame ones, dropping some. The table includes approximately 130,000 clones, approximately 86% detected once. What was sequenced was PBMCs. The receptors derive from a boy aged 5-17 years in good health and CMV-seronegative. The CDR3 runs from the conserved cysteine through the conserved F or W. The D gene is left open where the match is weak. Only some rows state a clone size, as once, few, many or a class for expanded clones.

V gene	clone size	J gene	D gene	CDR3 protein	CDR3 DNA
TRBV7-9	-	TRBJ2-1	-	CASSPRAYNEQFF	TGTGCCAGCAGCCCCCGTGCCTACAATGAGCAGTTCTTC
TRBV6-1	-	TRBJ2-3	TRBD1	CASSEYDTRTGGDTQYF	TGTGCCAGCAGTGAATACGATACCCGGACAGGGGGGGATACGCAGTATTTT
TRBV2	-	TRBJ2-5	-	CASSERAPWETQYF	TGTGCCAGCAGTGAAAGAGCGCCCTGGGAGACCCAGTACTTC
TRBV27	-	TRBJ1-1	TRBD1	CASSSGTGAAGAFF	TGTGCCAGCAGTTCCGGGACAGGGGCAGCGGGAGCTTTCTTT
TRBV7-9	-	TRBJ2-1	-	CASSLVGATLGDEFF	TGTGCCAGCAGCTTAGTAGGAGCTACTCTAGGGGATGAGTTCTTC
TRBV27	-	TRBJ2-7	-	CASSPLVSYEQYF	TGTGCCAGCAGTCCACTAGTGTCCTACGAGCAGTACTTC
TRBV19	-	TRBJ2-7	TRBD2	CASSARAGGSYEQYF	TGTGCCAGTAGCGCTAGAGCGGGAGGGTCCTACGAGCAGTACTTC
TRBV7-2	once	TRBJ2-3	TRBD2	CASTWTSGDTQYF	TGTGCCAGCACCTGGACTAGCGGAGATACGCAGTATTTT
TRBV6-5	-	TRBJ2-3	-	CASKPGHSTDTQYF	TGTGCCAGCAAGCCGGGACACAGCACAGATACGCAGTATTTT
TRBV2	once	TRBJ2-3	-	CASSAGPSTDTQYF	TGTGCCAGCAGTGCAGGGCCGAGCACAGATACGCAGTATTTT
TRBV6-1	-	TRBJ2-1	-	CASSDSSRYNEQFF	TGTGCCAGCAGTGATTCTTCTCGGTACAATGAGCAGTTCTTC
TRBV5-5	-	TRBJ2-4	-	CASSLNNDRLAKNIQYF	TGTGCCAGCAGCTTGAACAATGACAGGTTAGCCAAAAACATTCAGTACTTC
TRBV27	-	TRBJ1-1	TRBD1	CASRTRQGLSLGSNTEAFF	TGTGCCAGCAGAACACGACAGGGTCTTAGTCTGGGCTCGAACACTGAAGCTTTCTTT
TRBV6-6	-	TRBJ1-6	-	CASSYFSIDNSPLHF	TGTGCCAGCAGTTATTTTTCAATTGATAATTCACCCCTCCACTTT
TRBV5-6	-	TRBJ2-1	TRBD1	CASSLGTGVVNEQFF	TGTGCCAGCAGCTTAGGGACAGGGGTGGTCAATGAGCAGTTCTTC
TRBV6-5	-	TRBJ1-2	-	CASSWDKNYGYTF	TGTGCCAGCAGCTGGGACAAAAACTATGGCTACACCTTC
TRBV6-5	-	TRBJ2-7	-	CASSSTPTYEQYF	TGTGCTAGCAGCTCTACGCCAACCTACGAGCAGTACTTC
TRBV7-3	-	TRBJ2-7	TRBD1	CASSLTTGGPYEQYF	TGTGCCAGCAGCCTCACGACAGGGGGTCCCTACGAGCAGTACTTC
TRBV4-3	-	TRBJ1-5	-	CASSRSRDHLTPQPQHF	TGCGCCAGCAGCCGCTCGAGGGATCACTTAACCCCACAGCCCCAGCATTTT
TRBV2	-	TRBJ2-6	-	CASTADSSGANVLTF	TGTGCCAGCACGGCAGACAGCTCTGGGGCCAACGTCCTGACTTTC
TRBV2	-	TRBJ1-3	-	CASIVAGATGNTIYF	TGTGCCAGCATTGTGGCAGGGGCTACCGGAAACACCATATATTTT
TRBV29-1	-	TRBJ2-2	TRBD2	CSVDTSGYTGELFF	TGCAGCGTTGATACTAGCGGATACACCGGGGAGCTGTTTTTT
TRBV5-4	-	TRBJ2-1	TRBD1	CASSLVGTGVYNEQFF	TGTGCCAGCAGCTTGGTAGGGACAGGGGTCTACAATGAGCAGTTCTTC
TRBV7-9	once	TRBJ1-2	TRBD1	CASSLAGQGLALQGYPF	TGTGCCAGCAGCTTAGCCGGACAGGGACTAGCTCTCCAGGGCTACCCCTTC
TRBV15	-	TRBJ1-5	-	CATSAGRSNQPQHF	TGTGCCACCAGCGCAGGTCGTAGCAATCAGCCCCAGCATTTT
TRBV6-6	-	TRBJ1-1	-	CASRLTGSPFLEAFF	TGTGCCAGCAGACTAACAGGGTCACCCTTTCTTGAAGCTTTCTTT
TRBV7-9	-	TRBJ2-7	TRBD1	CASSSGTGIYEQYF	TGTGCCAGCAGCTCCGGGACAGGGATTTACGAGCAGTACTTC
TRBV9	-	TRBJ1-4	-	CASSPSGGTAYEKLFF	TGTGCCAGCAGCCCTAGTGGGGGGACTGCCTATGAAAAACTGTTTTTT
TRBV5-1	-	TRBJ2-2	-	CASSLVRRGGTGELFF	TGCGCCAGCAGCTTGGTTCGCAGGGGTGGTACCGGGGAGCTGTTTTTT
TRBV6-4	-	TRBJ2-3	TRBD2	CASSVLAGAYTQYF	TGTGCCAGCAGTGTCCTAGCGGGAGCTTATACGCAGTATTTT
TRBV7-8	few	TRBJ2-7	-	CASRRDLDEQYF	TGTGCCAGCCGCAGGGATTTGGACGAGCAGTACTTC
TRBV5-4	-	TRBJ2-3	-	CASSLKAGLTDTQYF	TGTGCCAGCAGCTTGAAGGCAGGCCTAACAGATACGCAGTATTTT
TRBV4-1	few	TRBJ2-1	-	CASSQVDSSDNEQFF	TGCGCCAGCAGCCAAGTTGACAGCTCTGACAATGAGCAGTTCTTC
TRBV5-1	-	TRBJ2-1	TRBD2	CASSTGLAFSSYNEQFF	TGCGCCAGCAGCACGGGACTAGCGTTTAGCTCCTACAATGAGCAGTTCTTC
TRBV19	-	TRBJ2-1	-	CASAGSLYNEQFF	TGTGCCAGTGCCGGGAGCCTTTACAATGAGCAGTTCTTC
TRBV7-2	few	TRBJ1-6	TRBD1	CASSLRGYNSPLHF	TGTGCCAGCAGCCTCAGGGGGTATAATTCACCCCTCCACTTT
TRBV5-1	-	TRBJ1-4	TRBD1	CASSLYRGTNEKLFF	TGCGCCAGCAGCTTGTACAGGGGGACTAATGAAAAACTGTTTTTT
TRBV4-1	once	TRBJ1-3	-	CASSQGHAFGGGNTIYF	TGCGCCAGCAGCCAAGGTCACGCTTTCGGAGGTGGAAACACCATATATTTT
TRBV7-9	-	TRBJ2-7	-	CASRGGNGSYEQYF	TGTGCCAGCAGGGGCGGGAACGGCTCCTACGAGCAGTACTTC
TRBV7-9	-	TRBJ2-1	-	CASSPRQLINEQFF	TGTGCCAGCAGCCCTCGCCAACTAATAAATGAGCAGTTCTTC
TRBV7-2	-	TRBJ2-7	-	CASSLGQSSYEQYF	TGTGCCAGCAGCTTAGGACAGAGCTCCTACGAGCAGTACTTC
TRBV5-4	-	TRBJ1-2	-	CASSALDISYGYPF	TGTGCCAGCAGCGCCCTGGACATCAGCTATGGCTACCCCTTC
TRBV10-3	-	TRBJ2-7	TRBD1	CAITPGTGIYEQYF	TGTGCCATCACCCCCGGGACAGGGATCTACGAGCAGTACTTC
TRBV29-1	-	TRBJ2-7	TRBD1	CSVGTVLSYEQYF	TGCAGCGTAGGGACAGTTCTCTCCTACGAGCAGTACTTC
TRBV4-3	-	TRBJ2-5	-	CASSQGGGSETQYF	TGCGCCAGCAGCCAGGGCGGGGGCAGTGAGACCCAGTACTTC
TRBV2	-	TRBJ1-4	TRBD1	CASSVGQGSEKLFF	TGTGCCAGCAGCGTGGGACAGGGGAGCGAAAAACTGTTTTTT
TRBV6-1	-	TRBJ1-5	-	CASSGQDNQPQHF	TGTGCCAGCAGTGGACAGGATAATCAGCCCCAGCATTTT